The 24 T cell receptor beta chains presented below share a single source sample, sequenced in a study of cytomegalovirus exposure and HLA in healthy donors. Sequencing was performed with immunoSEQ multiplex PCR; in TCRdb, only in-frame clones are kept and a portion is missing. Here the sample spans over 150,000 clones, 75% to 95% being singletons. Sequenced input: PBMCs. Source of these receptors: a young woman in good health and CMV-seropositive.

The chain joins TRBV7-2 to TRBJ2-4, with 10 bases fitting TRBD1. CDR1 is SGHTA, CDR2 FQGNSA, per germline. This CDR3 comprises 16 residues. Unmatched junction bases numbered 6, after V lost 4 bases and J lost 3 bases. As DNA, the CDR3 is TGTGCCAGCAGCTGGTGGACAGGGGGAGACAAAAACATTCAGTACTTC. Its protein product is CASSWWTGGDKNIQYF.

CDR3 DNA: TGTGCCAGCAGTGAAGTCCCGTTAGATACGCAGTATTTT. Translation gives CASSEVPLDTQYF. The chain is built from TRBV2 and TRBJ2-3; no clear D. CDR1 is SNHLY, CDR2 FYNNEI, per germline. Trimming pared 1 base from V and 5 bases from J, leaving 7 bases between. This CDR3 is built from 13 residues.

V and J are TRBV27 and TRBJ1-1; no firm D call. Per germline, CDR1 MNHEY and CDR2 SMNVEV (reference sequence). The germline V and J ends were trimmed by 6 bases and 4 bases, with 12 bases remaining between them. This CDR3 region has 13 residues. CDR3 bases: TGTGCCAGCAGCTCGACCGGAGCCACTGAAGCTTTCTTT. It yields the protein CASSSTGATEAFF.

This clone appeared once. This chain links TRBV4-1 with TRBJ2-1, with D unclear. The V end was cut by 0 bases, the J end by 5 bases, with 5 bases between. The CDR3 runs 13 residues. Germline CDR1 reads MGHRA; CDR2 reads YSYEKL. The CDR3 region has the DNA TGCGCCAGCAGCCAAGAACGGGACAATGAGCAGTTCTTC. This encodes CASSQERDNEQFF.

The chain uses TRBV5-5 and TRBJ1-5, with D possibly being TRBD1 (6 bases). CDR1 is SGHKS and CDR2 is YYEKEE in the germline V gene (reference sequence). Trimming shortened V by 0 bases and J by 11 bases, and 9 bases separated the two germline ends. The CDR3 has 12 amino acids. The CDR3 nucleotides are TGTGCCAGCAGCTTGGCAGGGGAAGCCCAGCATTTT. Translation: CASSLAGEAQHF.

The chain combines TRBV15 with TRBJ2-2, with 7 bases fitting TRBD2. The V and J ends lost 9 bases and 1 base, in that order; junction bases with no gene match: 5. The CDR3 runs 14 residues. Germline values: CDR1 LNHNV, CDR2 YYDKDF (reference sequence). As DNA, the CDR3 is TGTGCCACTGGAGGCGGGAGGAACACCGGGGAGCTGTTTTTT. It encodes CATGGGRNTGELFF.

This sequence joins TRBV5-1 and TRBJ1-1; 9 nucleotides align to TRBD1. The junction had 10 bases not matched to a gene; V was cut back by 4 bases and J by 3 bases. CDR1 is SGHRS and CDR2 is YFSETQ in the germline V gene. There are 16 residues in the CDR3. CDR3 protein: CASSPGTGTWDTEAFF. Here the CDR3 DNA reads TGCGCCAGCAGCCCAGGGACAGGGACGTGGGACACTGAAGCTTTCTTT.

The chain carries TRBV7-9 and TRBJ1-6; D is unclear. V was cut by 5 bases and J by 4 bases, with 9 bases left in between. Germline lookup yields CDR1 SEHNR and CDR2 FQNEAQ (reference sequence). The CDR3 is 14 residues long. This CDR3 reads CASSPNTYNSPLHF. The DNA of the CDR3 is TGTGCCAGCAGCCCAAATACATATAATTCACCCCTCCACTTT.

This clone appeared a single time. The chain links TRBV5-6 to TRBJ1-1; the D is unclear. Germline CDR1 is SGHDT and CDR2 is YYEEEE. This CDR3 region has 14 residues. Trimming pared 0 bases from V and 8 bases from J, leaving 14 bases between. The DNA of the CDR3 is TGTGCCAGCAGCTTGGGGACTTGGGGAACCGAAGCTTTCTTT. This translates into CASSLGTWGTEAFF.

In nucleotides, the CDR3 is TGTGCCAGCAGCTACGGACTAGCGGGGGGAATTATAGGAGGCGAGCAGTACTTC. Protein: CASSYGLAGGIIGGEQYF. This chain connects TRBV7-6 to TRBJ2-7; 14 bases fit TRBD2. CDR1 and CDR2 (germline): SGHVS, FNYEAQ. The J segment lost 6 bases and the V segment lost 4 bases, leaving 14 bases of the junction unmatched. CDR3 length: 18 amino acids.

V gene TRBV5-1 combines with J gene TRBJ1-6; possible D gene TRBD1, 6 bases. CDR3 length equals 15 residues. V lost 0 bases to trimming and J lost 6 bases, with 10 bases between them. Per germline, CDR1 SGHRS and CDR2 YFSETQ. The CDR3 spells CASSLEQGRNSPLHF. The CDR3 bases are TGCGCCAGCAGCTTGGAACAGGGACGTAATTCACCCCTCCACTTT.

The CDR3 loop is CAISESPAGGISYNEQFF. Here the CDR3 DNA reads TGTGCCATCAGTGAGTCCCCAGCGGGGGGAATCTCCTACAATGAGCAGTTCTTC. The chain carries TRBV10-3 and TRBJ2-1; 9 bases fit TRBD2. V was pared by 0 bases and J by 0 bases, with 6 bases of the junction left unmatched. The germline gives CDR1 ENHRY, CDR2 SYGVKD. The CDR3 has 18 amino acids.

This chain uses TRBV5-4 with TRBJ2-3, with 9 bases matching TRBD2. Looked up from germline, CDR1 is SGHNT and CDR2 is YYREEE (reference sequence). The CDR3 runs 14 residues. Unmatched junction bases numbered 8, after V lost 10 bases and J lost 2 bases. CDR3 loop: CAVPGLAATDTQYF. CDR3 DNA sequence: TGTGCCGTGCCGGGACTAGCTGCCACAGATACGCAGTATTTT. Full variable domain (missing parts from reference TRBV5-4 and TRBJ2-3): ETGVTQSPTHLIKTRGQQVTLRCSSQSGHNTVSWYQQALGQGPQFIFQYYREEENGRGNFPPRFSGLQFPNYSSELNVNALELDDSALYLCAVPGLAATDTQYFGPGTRLTVL.

The J gene is TRBJ2-5, the V gene TRBV7-2, with a tentative D call TRBD2 (6 bases). The V gene lost 5 bases and the J gene lost 2 bases, with 12 bases spanning the gap. CDR3 length equals 14 residues. The germline V gene encodes CDR1 SGHTA and CDR2 FQGNSA. The CDR3 region is CASSVERVQETQYF. CDR3 nucleotides: TGTGCCAGCAGCGTGGAGCGGGTGCAAGAGACCCAGTACTTC.

This clone was detected once. The chain joins TRBV4-1 to TRBJ2-3; no clear D gene. The CDR3 is made up of 14 amino acids. CDR1 MGHRA and CDR2 YSYEKL come from the germline V gene. Deletions cut 3 bases from V and 0 bases from J, with 7 bases between. CDR3 coding DNA: TGCGCCAGCAGCCAGTCTCTTAGCACAGATACGCAGTATTTT. As protein: CASSQSLSTDTQYF.

V gene TRBV5-5 combines with J gene TRBJ1-4; D remains ambiguous. With 3 bases removed from V and 5 bases from J, the gap between germline ends came to 5 bases. In germline, CDR1 is SGHKS, CDR2 YYEKEE (reference sequence). The CDR3 runs to 12 residues. CDR3 DNA: TGTGCCAGCAGCTCACTCAATGAAAAACTGTTTTTT. Translating gives CASSSLNEKLFF.

The chain combines TRBV7-9 with TRBJ1-2; 8 bases match TRBD1. V shed 5 bases, J shed 3 bases, and the junction held 17 bases outside the gene matches. This CDR3 region has 18 residues. Germline V gene sequence: CDR1 SEHNR, CDR2 FQNEAQ (reference sequence). Here the CDR3 reads CASSPLGQGEVLHYGYTF. The CDR3 nucleotides read TGTGCCAGCAGCCCCCTAGGACAGGGTGAGGTCCTTCACTATGGCTACACCTTC.

V gene TRBV6-5 combines with J gene TRBJ1-4, with D possibly TRBD1 on 5 matching bases. Trimming stripped 0 bases from V and 0 bases from J, with 5 bases between. The germline CDR1 and CDR2 sequences are MNHEY and SVGAGI. CDR3 length equals 15 residues. CDR3 sequence (DNA): TGTGCCAGCAGTTACTCGACAGCAACTAATGAAAAACTGTTTTTT. The encoded protein is CASSYSTATNEKLFF.

The chain has TRBV28 and TRBJ1-2; 10 positions match TRBD1. Germline V gene lookup returns CDR1 MDHEN and CDR2 SYDVKM. Losses at the gene ends were 5 bases for V and 5 bases for J; bases not matched to a gene: 11. The CDR3 sequence is 16 residues long. The CDR3 nucleotides read TGTGCCAGCAGTGAGAAAGGGACAGGGGCGATTTATGGCTACACCTTC. Translating gives CASSEKGTGAIYGYTF.

In its sample, this clone was seen once. The chain recombines TRBV30 with TRBJ2-6, with 7 bases that match TRBD1. This CDR3 has 19 residues. Germline V lookup: CDR1 GTSNPN, CDR2 SVGIG (reference sequence). V dropped 5 bases and J dropped 1; count of bases not matched to a gene: 17. This chain's CDR3 is CAWSLLGTGVTSGANVLTF. The DNA of the CDR3 is TGTGCCTGGTCCTTATTAGGTACAGGGGTTACATCTGGGGCCAACGTCCTGACTTTC.

The chain has TRBV6-1 and TRBJ1-3, with 7 bases identical to TRBD1. The germline CDR1 and CDR2 sequences are MNHNS and SASEGT. This CDR3 spans 14 amino acids. Trimming took 6 bases from V and 2 from J; bases not matched to a gene: 4. The CDR3: CASRMTGPGNTIYF. CDR3 nucleotide sequence: TGTGCCAGCAGGATGACAGGGCCTGGAAACACCATATATTTT.

The genes are TRBV6-4 and TRBJ2-4; D may be TRBD1 (5 bases). Per the germline V gene, CDR1 is MRHNA and CDR2 is SNTAGT. The CDR3 contains 15 residues. Trimming shortened V by 7 bases and J by 0 bases, and 13 bases separated the two germline ends. The CDR3 loop is CASNTGSIAKNIQYF. CDR3 sequence (DNA): TGTGCCAGCAACACAGGAAGCATAGCCAAAAACATTCAGTACTTC.

V is TRBV7-2 and J is TRBJ2-5; 9 nucleotides align to TRBD2. Germline V gene sequence: CDR1 SGHTA, CDR2 FQGNSA. J gave up 1 base and V 2 bases, and 5 bases lay outside the gene matches. The CDR3 loop spans 16 amino acids. CDR3 in DNA: TGTGCCAGCAGCTTAAGAGCGGGGGGCACCCAAGAGACCCAGTACTTC. It yields the protein CASSLRAGGTQETQYF.

This chain uses TRBV5-4 with TRBJ2-1; D is undetermined. Germline CDR1 and CDR2: SGHNT and YYREEE (reference sequence). This CDR3 has 15 amino acids. V shed 0 bases and J shed 4 bases, with 11 bases lying between them. The CDR3 spells CASSLEDSTYNEQFF. In DNA form, the CDR3 reads TGTGCCAGCAGCTTGGAAGATTCCACTTACAATGAGCAGTTCTTC.